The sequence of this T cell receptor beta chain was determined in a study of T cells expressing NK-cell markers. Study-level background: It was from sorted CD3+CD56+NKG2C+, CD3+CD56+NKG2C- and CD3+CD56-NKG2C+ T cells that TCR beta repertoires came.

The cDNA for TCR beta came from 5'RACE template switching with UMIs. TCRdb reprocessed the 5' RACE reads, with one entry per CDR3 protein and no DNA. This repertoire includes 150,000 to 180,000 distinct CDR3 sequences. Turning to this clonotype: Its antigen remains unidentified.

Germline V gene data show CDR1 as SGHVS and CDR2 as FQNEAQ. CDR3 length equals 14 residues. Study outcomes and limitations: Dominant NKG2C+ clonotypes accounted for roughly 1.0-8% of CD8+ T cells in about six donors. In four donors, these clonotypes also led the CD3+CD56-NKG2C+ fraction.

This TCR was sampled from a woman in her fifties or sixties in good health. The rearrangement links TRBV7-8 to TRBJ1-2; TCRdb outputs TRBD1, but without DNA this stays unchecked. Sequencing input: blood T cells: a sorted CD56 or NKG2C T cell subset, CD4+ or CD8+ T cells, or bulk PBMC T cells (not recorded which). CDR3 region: CASSLGTGGSGYTF.